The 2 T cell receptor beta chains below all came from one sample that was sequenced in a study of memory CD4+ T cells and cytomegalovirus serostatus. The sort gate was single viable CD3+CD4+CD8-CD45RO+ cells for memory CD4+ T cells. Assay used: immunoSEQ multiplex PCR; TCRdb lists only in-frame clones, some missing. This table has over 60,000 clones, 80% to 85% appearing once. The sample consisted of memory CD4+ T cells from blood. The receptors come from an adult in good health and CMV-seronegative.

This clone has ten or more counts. The CDR3: CASSEYRWDTSYGYTF. CDR3 sequence (DNA): TGTGCCAGCAGTGAATATCGCTGGGACACGAGCTATGGCTACACCTTC. The rearrangement links TRBV25-1 to TRBJ1-2, with a possible D match to TRBD1 (6 bases). Germline V CDR1 and CDR2: MGHDK, SYGVNS. CDR3 size: 16 residues. V was shortened by 0 bases and J by 4 bases, with 15 bases between the two germline ends.

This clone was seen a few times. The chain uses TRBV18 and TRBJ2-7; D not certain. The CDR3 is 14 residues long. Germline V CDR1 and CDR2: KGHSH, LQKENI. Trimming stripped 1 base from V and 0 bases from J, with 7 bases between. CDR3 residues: CASSPLAVSYEQYF. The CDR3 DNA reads TGTGCCAGCTCACCACTGGCCGTCTCCTACGAGCAGTACTTC.